This T cell receptor beta chain emerged from a study of blood T cell repertoires in COVID-19. Study in general: Collection of acute and convalescent COVID-19 samples took place in the United States, Italy and Spain. Nucleic acid was either cDNA or gDNA, and it came from T cells, B-cell-depleted T cells, or PBMCs.

As originally analysed: Amplification from reference gene primers served as the basis for estimated nucleated cell counts. TCRdb's table, derived via immunoSEQ multiplex PCR, lists solely in-frame clones and lacks some. That table furnishes V, J and clone size, whereas the DNA furnished D and trimming. The table shows about 46,000 clones, with 80% to 90% occurring only once. The CDR3 contains 14 residues. The germline CDR1 and CDR2 sequences are MDHEN and SYDVKM. The junction had 5 bases not matched to a gene; V was cut back by 6 bases and J by 1 base. The sample comprised peripheral blood. The V and J genes are TRBV28 and TRBJ1-1; 7 nucleotides match TRBD1. The sequence was obtained from a human donor in a cohort sampled during active COVID-19. The donor label of this sample is uncertain. The CDR3 spells CASRTWTGNTEAFF. The DNA of the CDR3 is TGTGCCAGCAGGACCTGGACAGGGAACACTGAAGCTTTCTTT.